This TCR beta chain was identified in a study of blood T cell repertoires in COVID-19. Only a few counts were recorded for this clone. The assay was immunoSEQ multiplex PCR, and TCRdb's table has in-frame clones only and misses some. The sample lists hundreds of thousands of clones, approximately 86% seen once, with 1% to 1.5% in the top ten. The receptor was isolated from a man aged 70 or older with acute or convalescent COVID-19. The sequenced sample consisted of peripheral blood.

CDR3 in DNA: TGTGCCAGCAGTGAAGGACAGGGGAGATCCTATAATTCACCCCTCCACTTT. Translating gives CASSEGQGRSYNSPLHF. The V and J genes are TRBV6-1 and TRBJ1-6; TRBD1 aligns across 8 bases. The J segment lost 1 base and the V segment lost 1 base, leaving 3 bases of the junction unmatched. Germline assignment: CDR1 MNHNS and CDR2 SASEGT. The CDR3 runs 17 residues.